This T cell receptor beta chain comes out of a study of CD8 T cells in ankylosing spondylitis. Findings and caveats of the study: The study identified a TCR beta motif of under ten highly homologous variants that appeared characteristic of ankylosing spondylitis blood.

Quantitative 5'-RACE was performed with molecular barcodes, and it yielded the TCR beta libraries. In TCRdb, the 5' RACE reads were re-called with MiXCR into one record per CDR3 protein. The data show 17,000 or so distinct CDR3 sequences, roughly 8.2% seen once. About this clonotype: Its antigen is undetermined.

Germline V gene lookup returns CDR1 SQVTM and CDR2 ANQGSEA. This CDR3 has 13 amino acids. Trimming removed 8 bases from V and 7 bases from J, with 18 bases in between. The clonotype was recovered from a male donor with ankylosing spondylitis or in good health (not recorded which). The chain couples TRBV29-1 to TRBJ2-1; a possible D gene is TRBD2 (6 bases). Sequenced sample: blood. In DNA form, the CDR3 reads TGCAGCCCCCGGAGACTAGGTTGGAATGAGCAGTTCTTC. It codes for CSPRRLGWNEQFF.